This TCR beta chain derives from a study of OX40 agonist ivuxolimab in advanced cancers. Study-level information: Patients received the agonistic anti-OX40 (CD134) antibody ivuxolimab. The dose of intravenous ivuxolimab that patients received every 2 weeks ranged from 0.01 to 10 mg/kg. Study results and limitations: Some patients without response likewise showed low normalized clonal expansion.

People who had autoimmune disease history or systemic immunosuppression were excluded. Using immunoSEQ multiplex PCR, the repertoire was profiled, and TCRdb retains in-frame clones only, with some absent. Of around 65,000 clones listed, roughly 88% are singletons. Regarding this clone: Its specificity is unknown.

Trimming stripped 1 base from V and 3 bases from J, with 7 bases between. The CDR3 is made up of 13 amino acids. The germline CDR1 and CDR2 sequences are SGHTA and FQGNSA. This sequence originates from an adult with an advanced solid tumor such as melanoma, head and neck, liver or kidney cancer. This specimen was CD4+ or CD8+ T cells sorted from blood, taken in a trial of the OX40 agonist ivuxolimab. This chain uses TRBV7-2 with TRBJ2-7, with D uncertain. The CDR3 nucleotides read TGTGCCAGCAGCTTAGGGGTCGTCTACGAGCAGTACTTC. Its protein is CASSLGVVYEQYF.